The entry below describes one TCR beta chain. Antigen: not known. Library preparation for TCR beta used quantitative 5'-RACE with molecular barcodes. TCRdb reanalysed the 5' RACE reads using MiXCR and keeps one entry per CDR3 protein. The data contain about 250,000 distinct CDR3 sequences, 18% of them singletons. This entry is derived from a study of CD8 T cells in ankylosing spondylitis. Study conclusions and caveats: A TCR beta motif of eight or nine highly homologous variants seemed to mark ankylosing spondylitis blood. Certain motif variants had earlier been reported in reactive arthritis synovial fluid and blood.

The TCR originated in a male donor with ankylosing spondylitis or in good health (not recorded which). Sequences were obtained from blood, either unsorted or a sorted T cell fraction (not recorded which).

The CDR3 is CASSFAPRDYEQYF. The CDR3 DNA reads as TGTGCCAGCAGTTTCGCGCCCAGGGACTACGAGCAGTACTTC. V gene TRBV12-3 or TRBV12-4 combines with J gene TRBJ2-7; a weak D match, TRBD1 (5 bases). Trimming cost V 3 bases and J 3 bases, with 12 bases left between them. The CDR3 spans 14 residues.